This T cell receptor beta chain derives from a study of blood T cell repertoires in COVID-19. The CDR3 length is 16 residues. Trimming cost V 5 bases and J 3 bases, with 18 bases left between them. Looked up from germline, CDR1 is LNHDA and CDR2 is SQIVND (reference sequence). TCRdb keeps only in-frame clones here, not all; method: immunoSEQ multiplex PCR. This sample has tens of thousands of clones, with 87% found just once. This chain links TRBV19 with TRBJ2-3; D might be TRBD1 (6 bases). The receptor's source is a woman aged 50 to 65 with active or convalescent COVID-19. The material sequenced was peripheral blood. CDR3 DNA: TGTGCCAGTAGTTCCCCAACAGGGAGAACGACAGATACGCAGTATTTT. Translation gives CASSSPTGRTTDTQYF.